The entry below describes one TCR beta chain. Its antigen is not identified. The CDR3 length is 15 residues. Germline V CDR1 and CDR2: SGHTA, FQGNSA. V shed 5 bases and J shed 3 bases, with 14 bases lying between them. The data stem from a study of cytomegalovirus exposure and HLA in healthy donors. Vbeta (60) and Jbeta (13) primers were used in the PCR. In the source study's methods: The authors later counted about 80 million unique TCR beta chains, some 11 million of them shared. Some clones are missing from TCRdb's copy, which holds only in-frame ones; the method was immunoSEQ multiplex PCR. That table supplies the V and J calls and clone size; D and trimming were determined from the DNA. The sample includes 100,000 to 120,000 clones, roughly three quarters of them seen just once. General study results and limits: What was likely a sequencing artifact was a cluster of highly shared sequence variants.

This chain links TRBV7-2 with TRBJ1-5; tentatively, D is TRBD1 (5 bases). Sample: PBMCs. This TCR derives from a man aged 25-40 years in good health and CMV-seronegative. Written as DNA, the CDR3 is TGTGCCAGCAGCATTGGGGCTGGGGCCAATCAGCCCCAGCATTTT. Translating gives CASSIGAGANQPQHF.